Sequencing of this TCR beta chain was carried out in a study of blood T cell repertoires in COVID-19. For the study at large: Samples came from the United States, Italy and Spain, spanning acute and convalescent COVID-19.

With 1 base clipped from V and 2 bases from J, the junction kept 12 bases outside the gene matches. CDR1 and CDR2 from the germline V gene are SEHNR and FQNEAQ (reference sequence). CDR3 length: 19 residues. Recovered Cohort 3 donors showed two negative PCRs, clearance, or symptom resolution. Using immunoSEQ multiplex PCR, the repertoire was profiled, and TCRdb retains in-frame clones only, with some absent. This table has about 270,000 clones, around 90% appearing once. The sample taken for sequencing was PBMCs or T cells enriched from blood (not recorded which). The chain is built from TRBV7-9 and TRBJ2-3; 10 bases align to TRBD2. The TCR was taken from a woman between 25 and 40 years old who had recovered from COVID-19. The CDR3 is CASSLGLAGVYPLTDTQYF. The CDR3 DNA follows: TGTGCCAGCAGCTTAGGGCTAGCGGGAGTTTACCCCCTCACAGATACGCAGTATTTT. Using reference TRBV7-9 and TRBJ2-3 for the parts outside the CDR3, the full variable domain is DTGVSQNPRHKITKRGQNVTFRCDPISEHNRLYWYRQTLGQGPEFLTYFQNEAQLEKSRLLSDRFSAERPKGSFSTLEIQRTEQGDSAMYLCASSLGLAGVYPLTDTQYFGPGTRLTVL.